What follows is one T cell receptor (beta chain) and its context. It has no known antigen specificity. To prepare the library, the immunoSEQ multiplex PCR assay was applied. For the multiplex PCR, a mixture combining 60 forward primers for TCR Vbeta segments and 13 reverse primers for TCR Jbeta segments was used. The CDR3 region of rearranged TCR beta genes was amplified from genomic DNA by a multiplex PCR assay. Amplified TCR beta libraries were sequenced as 87-base-pair reads on the Illumina HiSeq System. In the paper's pipeline: A later analysis tallied about 77 million unique TCR beta chains across the 666 repertoires, and some 10 million of those chains were shared by two or more donors. To remove PCR and sequencing errors, raw reads were error-corrected and collapsed into unique sequences using a nearest-neighbor algorithm that merged closely related sequences. CDR3 sequences were aligned to IMGT reference sequences to assign V, D and J gene segments. Each retained sequence needed at least a six-nucleotide match to both a V gene segment and a J gene segment. Rearrangements were called productive when the CDR3 lacked stop codons and stayed in frame with V and J; all others were non-productive. Following IMGT convention, CDR3 was defined as the stretch from the second conserved V-encoded cysteine up to the conserved J-encoded phenylalanine. The earlier analysis of roughly 590 of the donors excluded any sequence lacking an unambiguous match to a single V gene segment. In an earlier analysis of approximately 550 of the donors, V segments were called functional above 56.7% productive rearrangements and were called segregating when the between-donor standard deviation exceeded 5%. A statistical classification framework was developed to diagnose cytomegalovirus status using the catalog of TCR beta chain sequences. V and J gene assignment, in a later analysis, came from comparing TCR nucleotide sequences with IMGT/GENE-DB human TR gene sequences. Using the TCRdist pipeline, a later analysis assigned CDR3 sequences along with most-parsimonious VDJ recombination scenarios. In a later analysis, every TCR beta chain was defined by the combination of its CDR3 amino acid sequence and its V-gene family, and reads without a unique V-gene family were dropped. In a later analysis, 450 to 600 highly shared, low-generation-probability nucleotide sequences were removed to address suspected cross-contamination and a sequencing artifact. In a later analysis, a clonal expansion index was calculated for each public chain from normalized within-repertoire ranks of inferred template counts. In a later analysis, generation probabilities were computed with a VDJ recombination model fitted to out-of-frame rearrangements, and the resulting probabilities were checked against IGoR. A later analysis scored TCR-TCR, TCR-HLA and TCR-CMV co-occurrence with hypergeometric tests, applying a repertoire-size bias correction to TCR pairs. In a later analysis, false discovery rates were estimated by permuting HLA or CMV assignments 20 times. In a later analysis, co-occurring TCRs were grouped using DBSCAN, and TCRdist sequence similarity was added for clustering within HLA-allele-positive subsets. Repertoires with fewer than 30,000 or more than 120,000 public chains were left out of co-occurrence clustering, as were a few repertoires with anomalous nucleotide sharing. TCRdb holds this immuneACCESS table with in-frame rearrangements only. Some clones are missing; in checked studies, unresolved V genes explain under half, and the rest has no known cause. The V and J calls and clone size were taken over from that table, and D and trimming were inferred from the DNA. This sample's table carries 50,000 to 70,000 clones. The ten largest clones take up 3.6% of the sample.

The sample belongs to a study of cytomegalovirus exposure and HLA in healthy donors (dated by TCRdb to about 2017). A note on the overall study: In an earlier analysis of some 550 of the donors, 250 to 350 Gb of sequence data and just under 120 million unique TCR beta sequences from about 179 million T cells were reported. Roughly 310 gigabases of sequencing data and roughly 90 million unique TCR sequences were included in an early release covering about 700 HLA-typed donors. Of the roughly 410 genotyped donors, 81% were placed in the genetic ancestry cluster associated with self-reported Caucasian donors. The aim of the study was to test whether cataloging public T cell receptors could identify signatures of past pathogen exposure. The T cell repertoires of 666 subjects were profiled by immunosequencing and related to cytomegalovirus serostatus. Along with the approximately 650-subject first cohort, a separate validation cohort of over a hundred different subjects was used. The study combined high-throughput TCR immunosequencing, statistical association of individual TCRs with disease status, and machine learning to predict cytomegalovirus infection status. A later analysis re-examined previously published TCR beta repertoires from roughly 720 donors and added high-resolution HLA genotyping to investigate patterns of TCR occurrence. The later analysis used no new phenotypic data to find candidate immune exposures, relying instead on TCR beta sequences and their occurrence across donors. An earlier analysis of several hundred of the donors applied high-throughput TCR beta sequencing to assess whether each TCR beta V gene segment acted as functional or pseudogenic. Donor age, sex, ethnicity and CMV serostatus were compiled alongside the repertoire data. In a later genetic analysis, genome-wide SNP genotypes for about three fifths of the roughly 670 donors were used, and that subset was treated as a discovery cohort. Every discovery cohort repertoire had been produced on one sequencing platform. Both class I and class II loci were covered by HLA typing, at four-digit resolution. The number of donors typed differed by locus, with roughly 629-640 for A, B, C, DRB1 and DQB1, more than 500 for DQA1, approximately 580 for DPA1, and 400 to 490 for DPB1. Roughly 5 DR-DQ haplotypes were handled as single units for association and clustering, since linkage in the cohort was strong. Among around 400 genotyped donors of the cohort, an average of approximately 200,000 unique TCR beta nucleotide sequences was sequenced per donor, of which roughly 17% were non-productive. The investigation overall reported the following: Because HLA typing was missing for some donors at each locus, association tests included only the typed subset. The study listed around 160 TCR beta chains as associated with cytomegalovirus. Compared with equally common non-associated chains, HLA-associated TCR beta chains in a later analysis were more clonally expanded and had lower generation probabilities. A cluster of highly shared sequence variants was judged likely to be a technical artifact of the sequencing pipeline. Only TCR beta chains were sequenced in this cohort, and the absence of alpha or paired-chain data limited detectable features. In a later analysis, 16,951 TCR beta sequences were associated with specific HLA alleles at a false discovery rate of 0.05. Some IMGT-functional V segments, including TRBV6-2 and TRBV6-3, could not be distinguished by the 87-base-pair reads and were therefore excluded. According to a later analysis, TCR association rates differed among HLA loci, with DRB1 alleles showing the most associated TCRs and HLA-C alleles showing the fewest. Correlated functional status among segregating V segments might reflect linkage disequilibrium, but an unknown experimental factor could not be ruled out. Across donors, most TCR sequences were observed very rarely, whereas some public TCRs were present in many individuals. A few of the identified cytomegalovirus-associated TCR beta chains were confirmed in vitro to be specific for cytomegalovirus antigens. The authors suggested that the approach could potentially be extended to other disease states and immunological phenotypes. A further reported finding was that TCR beta sequences accurately predicted the HLA-A and HLA-B alleles for most subjects in the first cohort. In a later analysis, several top co-occurrence clusters were reported to appear linked to parvovirus B19, influenza, CMV and Epstein-Barr virus. When HLA alleles, especially DR and DQ, strongly co-occurred, TCR associations were difficult to assign to individual alleles. In both the original and validation cohorts, the classifier was reported to diagnose cytomegalovirus status with high specificity and sensitivity. Immune exposure information for the cohort was limited to CMV serostatus. According to a later genetic analysis, donors in an Asian-associated ancestry cluster had fewer N-insertions in productive TCRs than the roughly 660-donor mean. The earlier analysis of approximately 560 of the donors excluded roughly 17 rarely observed V segments, including chromosome 9 orphons, because counts were too low. In an earlier analysis of roughly 560 of the donors, most TCR beta V segments were observed in productive rearrangements about 87% or about 30% of the time, broadly matching IMGT annotations. Most CMV-associated TCR beta chains appeared to be HLA-restricted in a later analysis, and the HLA associations seemed to be driven largely by CMV exposure. A later genetic analysis associated a missense DCLRE1C variant with V-gene and J-gene trimming of TCR beta chains, and an independent cohort replicated the association. Sequencing depth was assumed to be roughly uniform across donors in the presence/absence analyses, though that assumption may not hold.

The cohort comprised some 700 healthy bone marrow donors. All cohort members were sampled while nominally healthy, although unrecorded immune exposures were likely present. The donor tested CMV seronegative and was one of the 352 seronegative cohort members. A peripheral blood sample was collected from each donor, and TCR beta sequencing was performed on peripheral blood mononuclear cells. Genomic DNA was extracted from the blood cell samples with the Qiagen DNeasy Blood Extraction Kit. The CDR3 contains 16 residues, cysteine and phenylalanine counted. Only CDR3 DNA is held: 48 bases, read in frame from base 1. At the junction V is shortened by 3 bases and J by 7 bases, with 19 bases in between. CDR1 and CDR2 are drawn from the germline V gene (reference sequence): LNHNV, YYDKDF.

This receptor chain uses TRBV15 and TRBJ1-5, with TRBD1 tentatively as D gene (5 bases match). The TCR was taken from a woman under 30 in good health and CMV-seronegative. Sequencing input: PBMCs. The nucleotide sequence is given as TGTGCCACCAGCAGGGGGGGTTCACGGGGCAGCCAGCCCCAGCATTTT. Translated, this gives CATSRGGSRGSQPQHF.